This TCR beta chain was found in a study of OX40 agonist ivuxolimab in advanced cancers. The study's findings and limits: Blood T cells, both CD4+ and CD8+, expanded clonally by week 6 at 0.1 to 3.0 mg/kg. CD8+ T cells (on average) carried more expanded clones than CD4+ T cells. Among expanded peripheral T cells, antigen specificity went undetermined.

This clone was seen only a few times. Its antigen is still unknown. This CDR3 is built from 14 residues. Germline assignment: CDR1 MDHEN and CDR2 SYDVKM. V shed 6 bases and J shed 7 bases, with 19 bases lying between them. Only in-frame clones appear in the TCRdb table, and some are missing; sequencing was by immunoSEQ multiplex PCR. Here the sample spans 70,000 or so clones, approximately 90% being singletons. Blood sampling was done at baseline, cycle 4 day 1, and cycle 7 day 1. This clonotype was sampled from an adult with an advanced solid tumor such as melanoma, head and neck, liver or kidney cancer. Here the sequenced sample was CD4+ or CD8+ T cells sorted from blood, taken in a trial of the OX40 agonist ivuxolimab. The V and J genes are TRBV28 and TRBJ2-7; D perhaps matches TRBD1 (5 bases). CDR3 sequence (DNA): TGTGCCAGCAGCCATACAGGCCGTGATGGGGAGCAGTACTTC. It specifies CASSHTGRDGEQYF.